These 13 T cell receptor beta chains were sequenced from one sample in a study of glioma-infiltrating T cells. The iRepertoire nested amplicon-rescue multiplex PCR amplified TCR alpha and beta CDR3s from RNA. TCRdb re-called the multiplex PCR reads through MiXCR, storing one row per CDR3 protein. The repertoire holds 150,000 or so distinct CDR3 sequences, with approximately 39% as singletons. Sequencing was done on a sample of glioma tissue, nonneoplastic brain tissue, or PBMCs (not recorded which). Receptor source: a human donor with low-grade glioma or glioblastoma, undergoing nonglioma brain surgery, or in good health (not recorded which).

The chain has TRBV20-1 and TRBJ1-6; D is possibly TRBD1 (6 bases). Trimming took 4 bases from V and 5 from J, leaving 21 bases between them. CDR3 length: 17 residues. Germline CDR1 DFQATT, CDR2 SNEGSKA (reference sequence). The CDR3 DNA reads TGCAGTGCTACGGCTCTGGGGGCAGTAATAGATAATTCACCCCTCCACTTT. It specifies CSATALGAVIDNSPLHF.

This chain connects TRBV7-2 to TRBJ2-7; D gene unclear. CDR3 size: 13 residues. Germline-derived CDR1 and CDR2 are SGHTA and FQGNSA. V was cut by 2 bases and J by 3 bases, with 8 bases left in between. CDR3 loop: CASSLFNYYEQYF. The DNA for the CDR3 is TGTGCCAGCAGCTTATTCAACTACTACGAGCAGTACTTC.

This rearrangement joins TRBV6-6 to TRBJ1-4, with 8 bases aligning to TRBD1. Germline V gives CDR1 MNHNY, CDR2 SVGAGI (reference sequence). The CDR3 has 16 residues. Trimming at V came to 0 bases and at J to 5 bases, leaving 5 bases not matched to a gene. Here the CDR3 DNA reads TGTGCCAGCAGTTACTCTGGGACAGGCAACAATGAAAAACTGTTTTTT. As protein: CASSYSGTGNNEKLFF.

This rearrangement joins TRBV7-6 to TRBJ2-3; the match to TRBD2 covers 12 bases. Looked up from germline, CDR1 is SGHVS and CDR2 is FNYEAQ. The CDR3 is 15 residues long. The junction had 8 bases not matched to a gene; V was cut back by 10 bases and J by 3 bases. The CDR3 DNA follows: TGTGCCACCTCATTGACTAGCGGGAGTACAGATACGCAGTATTTT. Translation: CATSLTSGSTDTQYF.

In its sample, this clonotype was seen a few times. The rearrangement joins TRBV4-1 to TRBJ2-3, with 9 bases aligning to TRBD2. J lost 3 bases, V lost 2 bases, and 3 bases had no gene match. Germline V CDR1 and CDR2: MGHRA, YSYEKL. The CDR3 is made up of 15 amino acids. CDR3 residues: CASSQTAGGTDTQYF. In DNA form, the CDR3 reads TGCGCCAGCAGCCAAACAGCGGGGGGAACAGATACGCAGTATTTT.

This clonotype was seen at least ten times. The chain carries TRBV27 and TRBJ1-1, with 7 bases aligning to TRBD1. After removal of 4 bases from V and 2 bases from J, the junction contained 4 bases not matched to a gene. The V gene's germline CDR1 is MNHEY and CDR2 SMNVEV (reference sequence). The CDR3 has 14 residues. DNA of the CDR3: TGTGCCAGCAGTTCCCGGACAGGCAACACTGAAGCTTTCTTT. Amino acid sequence: CASSSRTGNTEAFF.

This chain joins TRBV30 and TRBJ1-5; 10 nucleotides line up with TRBD1. The germline V gene encodes CDR1 GTSNPN and CDR2 SVGIG (reference sequence). The CDR3 sequence is 14 residues long. The J segment lost 4 bases and the V segment lost 3 bases, leaving 3 bases of the junction unmatched. The CDR3 is CAWSWDRGNQPQHF. In DNA, the CDR3 is TGTGCCTGGAGCTGGGACAGGGGTAATCAGCCCCAGCATTTT. The variable domain in full, completed from reference TRBV30 and TRBJ1-5, reads SQTIHQWPATLVQPVGSPLSLECTVEGTSNPNLYWYRQAAGRGLQLLFYSVGIGQISSEVPQNLSASRPQDRQFILSSKKLLLSDSGFYLCAWSWDRGNQPQHFGDGTRLSIL.

V is TRBV24-1 and J is TRBJ2-1; possible D gene TRBD2, 6 bases. V was pared by 4 bases and J by 12 bases, with 12 bases between. Germline V gene data show CDR1 as KGHDR and CDR2 as SFDVKD. CDR3 length equals 12 residues. For the CDR3, the DNA is TGTGCCACCAGTGACGCCGGGACTGCGCAGTTCTTC. Translated: CATSDAGTAQFF.

This clonotype was seen more than once but under ten times. This chain uses TRBV6-1 with TRBJ2-5; D is undetermined. The CDR3 sequence is 11 residues long. CDR1 is MNHNS, CDR2 SASEGT, per germline. V shed 8 bases and J shed 1 base, with 5 bases lying between them. CDR3 in DNA: TGTGCCAGCCGCGGCCAAGAGACCCAGTACTTC. It translates to CASRGQETQYF.

This clonotype was detected only a few times. This sequence joins TRBV28 and TRBJ2-3; D is perhaps TRBD1 (5 bases). The V gene lost 5 bases and the J gene lost 2 bases, with 11 bases spanning the gap. Germline V gene lookup returns CDR1 MDHEN and CDR2 SYDVKM. The CDR3 extends over 14 amino acids. CDR3 amino acids: CASSGRGSTDTQYF. CDR3 in DNA: TGTGCCAGCAGTGGAAGGGGTTCCACAGATACGCAGTATTTT.

The chain uses TRBV10-3 and TRBJ2-7; D is possibly TRBD2 (6 bases). This CDR3 comprises 15 residues. Trimming shortened V by 2 bases and J by 5 bases, and 16 bases separated the two germline ends. From germline, CDR1 is ENHRY and CDR2 SYGVKD. The CDR3 protein is CAISEGGGPSHEQYF. In DNA, the CDR3 is TGTGCCATCAGTGAGGGAGGAGGGCCTTCGCACGAGCAGTACTTC.

Comments on this clonotype: A much more abundant neighbour one base away suggests this may be a read error. The chain links TRBV6-6 to TRBJ2-7; 7 bases fit TRBD1. The CDR3 sequence is 16 residues long. Germline-derived CDR1 and CDR2 are MNHNY and SVGAGI (reference sequence). V lost 2 bases to trimming and J lost 12 bases; unmatched junction nucleotides: 19. The CDR3 DNA sequence: TGTGCCAGCAGTTACGCGAAATCGACAAAGACAGGGTTAGTGTACTTC. It is translated as CASSYAKSTKTGLVYF.

This clonotype was picked up a small number of times. This chain joins TRBV29-1 and TRBJ1-2, with a weak D call TRBD1 (6 bases). The germline V gene has CDR1 SQVTM and CDR2 ANQGSEA. The CDR3 is made up of 12 amino acids. Deletions cut 4 bases from V and 6 bases from J, with 12 bases between. The CDR3: CSVGPEGDGYTF. As DNA, the CDR3 is TGCAGCGTTGGTCCCGAGGGGGATGGCTACACCTTC.